This T cell receptor beta chain was observed in a study of immune characterization of retroperitoneal liposarcoma. TCRdb used MiXCR to reprocess the PCR reads, holding one entry per CDR3 protein. Of about 10,000 distinct CDR3 sequences in the sample, approximately 35% were seen once. This clonotype was seen ten or more times. Looked up from germline, CDR1 is MNHNS and CDR2 is SASEGT. The CDR3 consists of 14 residues. The chain couples TRBV6-1 to TRBJ2-4, with 8 bases identical to TRBD2. Judging by the DNA end, TRBJ2-7 fits better; the J call may be wrong. The receptor was isolated from a male donor with retroperitoneal liposarcoma. Source material: tumor tissue. CDR3 loop: CASTPRVGGDEQYF. DNA of the CDR3: TGTGCCAGCACCCCCAGGGTCGGGGGGGACGAGCAGTACTTC.